One sample yielded the 25 T cell receptor beta chains listed below, sequenced in a study of long-term antiretroviral therapy in people with HIV. The assay used was immunoSEQ (version v3.0), run at survey level. This table comes from immunoSEQ multiplex PCR, and its TCRdb copy is limited to in-frame clones, with some not included. The top ten hold 5.1% of the sample, which has 20,000 to 30,000 clones, around four fifths seen once. The sample here was unsorted PBMCs, taken 3 years after starting antiretroviral therapy. The receptor set was obtained from a man between 18 and 29 years old with HIV.

In its sample, this clone was seen a few times. The rearrangement uses TRBV27 and TRBJ2-1; no clear D. V was cut by 8 bases and J by 8 bases, with 22 bases left in between. CDR1 MNHEY and CDR2 SMNVEV come from the germline V gene (reference sequence). The CDR3 sequence is 15 residues long. The CDR3 here is CASSGTSMASDEQFF. The CDR3 DNA reads as TGTGCCAGCTCCGGAACAAGCATGGCCTCAGATGAGCAGTTCTTC.

V usage is TRBV7-2 and J usage is TRBJ2-3; possibly TRBD1 for D (6 bases). This CDR3 has 15 residues. From germline, CDR1 is SGHTA and CDR2 FQGNSA. Trimming pared 4 bases from V and 5 bases from J, leaving 16 bases between. CDR3 DNA sequence: TGTGCCAGCAGCTCGACCACAGGGTCGGGAGATACGCAGTATTTT. Amino acid sequence: CASSSTTGSGDTQYF.

The chain links TRBV28 to TRBJ2-7; D is perhaps TRBD1 (6 bases). The CDR3 spans 16 residues. Germline V gene sequence: CDR1 MDHEN, CDR2 SYDVKM. Trimming shortened V by 6 bases and J by 3 bases, and 21 bases separated the two germline ends. The CDR3 DNA reads TGTGCCAGCAGCCTTCCTGGGCTGTCACAGGGCTACGAGCAGTACTTC. Translating gives CASSLPGLSQGYEQYF.

The CDR3 region has the DNA TGCGCCAGCAGTTGGGGGGCGCCCACAGATACGCAGTATTTT. Translating gives CASSWGAPTDTQYF. The rearrangement joins TRBV10-2 to TRBJ2-3; D tentatively fits TRBD1 or TRBD2 (6 bases each). Trimming stripped 5 bases from V and 2 bases from J, with 11 bases between. The CDR3 loop spans 14 amino acids. CDR1 and CDR2 from the germline V gene are WSHSY and SAAADI.

The chain joins TRBV5-4 to TRBJ2-5, with 9 bases fitting TRBD1. The CDR3 is 15 amino acids. The junction had 8 bases not matched to a gene; V was cut back by 3 bases and J by 5 bases. CDR1 and CDR2 (germline): SGHNT, YYREEE (reference sequence). The CDR3 DNA sequence: TGTGCCAGCAGCTATTCCGGGACAGGGACGGAGACCCAGTACTTC. It is translated as CASSYSGTGTETQYF.

The rearrangement uses TRBV18 and TRBJ1-1; D may be TRBD1 (6 bases). The CDR3 has 14 residues. Germline V lookup: CDR1 KGHSH, CDR2 LQKENI. The V end lost 6 bases, the J end lost 0 bases, and 11 bases lay between the germline ends. The CDR3 sequence is CASSEGQVNTEAFF. The DNA for the CDR3 is TGTGCCAGCTCGGAGGGACAAGTGAACACTGAAGCTTTCTTT.

The gene calls are TRBV27 and TRBJ2-5; D is tentatively TRBD1 or TRBD2 (7 bases each). The CDR3 sequence is 16 residues long. CDR1 is MNHEY, CDR2 SMNVEV, per germline (reference sequence). Between the trimmed V and J ends, which lost 3 bases and 0 bases, there was a span of 14 bases. CDR3 coding DNA: TGTGCCAGCAGTTTCAGGGCAGGGGGGGACCAAGAGACCCAGTACTTC. As protein: CASSFRAGGDQETQYF.

The J gene is TRBJ2-7, the V gene TRBV5-1; maybe TRBD1 (7 bases). The V end was cut by 4 bases, the J end by 2 bases, with 19 bases between. This CDR3 comprises 16 residues. The germline CDR1 and CDR2 sequences are SGHRS and YFSETQ. The CDR3, as DNA: TGCGCCAGCAGCGCGAATCCGACAGGGAGGACCTACGAGCAGTACTTC. Its translation: CASSANPTGRTYEQYF.

The gene calls are TRBV11-2 and TRBJ1-1, with D uncertain. The CDR3 is 12 amino acids. The germline V and J ends were trimmed by 7 bases and 4 bases, with 10 bases remaining between them. Germline assignment: CDR1 SGHAT and CDR2 FQNNGV. CDR3: CASNIVRTEAFF. The DNA for the CDR3 is TGTGCCAGCAACATCGTCCGCACTGAAGCTTTCTTT.

The chain is built from TRBV6-5 and TRBJ1-4; D not resolved. Trimming cost V 6 bases and J 7 bases, with 15 bases left between them. Per the germline V gene, CDR1 is MNHEY and CDR2 is SVGAGI. The CDR3 extends over 14 amino acids. DNA for the CDR3: TGTGCCAGCAGCTACACCCGAAGCAGTGAAAAACTGTTTTTT. It is translated as CASSYTRSSEKLFF.

The chain couples TRBV5-1 to TRBJ2-5; D not certain. V lost 1 base to trimming and J lost 5 bases, with 9 bases between them. CDR3 length equals 13 residues. CDR1 is SGHRS and CDR2 is YFSETQ in the germline V gene. CDR3 loop: CASSLTLEETQYF. The CDR3, as DNA: TGCGCCAGCAGCTTGACTCTGGAGGAGACCCAGTACTTC.

There are a few counts of this clone. J is TRBJ1-3 and V is TRBV14; TRBD1 matches 10 bases. CDR3 length: 15 amino acids. V shed 4 bases, J shed 6 bases, and the junction held 6 bases outside the gene matches. Per germline, CDR1 SGHDN and CDR2 FVKESK. DNA of the CDR3: TGTGCCAGCAGCCCTTGGGACAGGGGAGAAAACACCATATATTTT. Residues: CASSPWDRGENTIYF.

DNA for the CDR3: TGTGCCAGCTCAGCAACGGGCCAAGGGGCCACTGAAGCTTTCTTT. This sequence encodes CASSATGQGATEAFF. The chain joins TRBV18 to TRBJ1-1; D is perhaps TRBD1 (5 bases). Trimming took off 5 bases at V and 4 bases at J, with 17 bases between the two ends. Germline V gene data show CDR1 as KGHSH and CDR2 as LQKENI. The CDR3 contains 15 residues. Based on the CDR3 plus reference TRBV18 and TRBJ1-1, the full variable domain is NAGVMQNPRHLVRRRGQEARLRCSPMKGHSHVYWYRQLPEEGLKFMVYLQKENIIDESGMPKERFSAEFPKEGPSILRIQQVVRGDSAAYFCASSATGQGATEAFFGQGTRLTVV.

This rearrangement joins TRBV7-3 to TRBJ2-5, with D possibly TRBD1 on 6 matching bases. Trimming pared 5 bases from V and 4 bases from J, leaving 17 bases between. This CDR3 has 15 residues. Looked up from germline, CDR1 is SGHTA and CDR2 is FQGTGA. The CDR3 coding sequence is TGTGCCAGCAGCACAAAAACAGGGATTGGAGAGACCCAGTACTTC. Its translation is CASSTKTGIGETQYF.

This clone was seen a handful of times. The genes are TRBV4-1 and TRBJ2-3; D call uncertain. V lost 4 bases and J lost 9, with 17 bases in between. The germline CDR1 and CDR2 sequences are MGHRA and YSYEKL. The CDR3 is 14 amino acids. The DNA of the CDR3 is TGCGCCAGCAGCCCCATACCGGACGACTGGACGCAGTATTTT. Encoded protein: CASSPIPDDWTQYF.

The chain has TRBV18 and TRBJ1-1; a possible D gene is TRBD1 (5 bases). The germline gives CDR1 KGHSH, CDR2 LQKENI. Trimming left V 3 bases short and J 7 bases short, with 9 bases between. There are 12 residues in the CDR3. CDR3 loop: CASSPGTLEAFF. CDR3 coding DNA: TGTGCCAGCTCACCCGGGACCCTTGAAGCTTTCTTT.

This clone was observed a handful of times. The chain is built from TRBV10-2 and TRBJ2-7; unclear D gene. There are 12 residues in the CDR3. Trimming removed 10 bases at V and 0 bases at J, with 10 bases between. Germline V gene lookup returns CDR1 WSHSY and CDR2 SAAADI. Here the CDR3 DNA reads TGCGCCATCGGGCAGAGCTCCTACGAGCAGTACTTC. It codes for CAIGQSSYEQYF.

The J gene is TRBJ1-2, the V gene TRBV7-9; a weak D match, TRBD1 (5 bases). The V end was cut by 2 bases, the J end by 4 bases, with 20 bases between. There are 17 residues in the CDR3. Germline values: CDR1 SEHNR, CDR2 FQNEAQ (reference sequence). The CDR3 nucleotides are TGTGCCAGCAGCTTAAGCCGGGACGACTGGGCAGGCTATGGCTACACCTTC. Its translation: CASSLSRDDWAGYGYTF.

The CDR3 coding sequence is TGTGCCAGCTCACCCGGACAGGGGTATTCACCCCTCCACTTT. It codes for CASSPGQGYSPLHF. The chain carries TRBV18 and TRBJ1-6, with 9 bases matching TRBD1. Trimming cost V 3 bases and J 8 bases; bases outside gene matches: 2. Germline V CDR1 and CDR2: KGHSH, LQKENI. The CDR3 is 14 residues long.

This sequence joins TRBV7-8 and TRBJ1-5; D is unresolved. CDR3 length: 17 residues. V was trimmed by 5 bases and J by 2 bases, leaving 19 bases between them. Germline values: CDR1 SGHVS, CDR2 FQNEAQ. CDR3 region: CASSSSIGSSGNQPQHF. The CDR3 DNA reads TGTGCCAGCAGCAGTTCTATTGGGTCGAGTGGCAATCAGCCCCAGCATTTT.

The chain combines TRBV7-9 with TRBJ1-1; no firm D call. CDR1 is SEHNR and CDR2 is FQNEAQ in the germline V gene (reference sequence). The ends were cut back, 1 base at V and 2 bases at J, with 8 bases in the middle. The CDR3 contains 14 residues. The CDR3 loop is CASSLVRTNTEAFF. CDR3 DNA: TGTGCCAGCAGCTTAGTCAGGACCAACACTGAAGCTTTCTTT.

In its sample, this clone ranks as medium-sized. This sequence joins TRBV6-5 and TRBJ2-7, with TRBD2 identical over 9 bases. The junction had 5 bases not matched to a gene; V was cut back by 5 bases and J by 3 bases. This CDR3 contains 14 residues. Germline CDR1 is MNHEY and CDR2 is SVGAGI. The DNA for the CDR3 is TGTGCCAGCAGTGTAGCGGGGGCCGTCTACGAGCAGTACTTC. It specifies CASSVAGAVYEQYF.

The rearrangement links TRBV5-1 to TRBJ2-3; D perhaps matches TRBD2 (5 bases). This CDR3 spans 15 amino acids. CDR1 is SGHRS and CDR2 is YFSETQ in the germline V gene. With 0 bases removed from V and 4 bases from J, the gap between germline ends came to 12 bases. The CDR3 sequence is CASSLAPSLPDTQYF. The CDR3 nucleotides are TGCGCCAGCAGCTTGGCTCCTAGCCTCCCAGATACGCAGTATTTT.

The J gene is TRBJ1-2, the V gene TRBV7-9; the D is unclear. Germline loops: CDR1 SEHNR, CDR2 FQNEAQ (reference sequence). The CDR3 sequence is 15 residues long. Trimming took 1 base from V and 8 from J, leaving 17 bases between them. This CDR3 reads CASSLDVRGSGGYTF. The CDR3 region has the DNA TGTGCCAGCAGCTTAGACGTACGGGGTTCTGGCGGCTACACCTTC.

V usage is TRBV11-1 and J usage is TRBJ2-7; D gene uncertain. The ends were cut back, 1 base at V and 0 bases at J, with 10 bases in the middle. Germline CDR1 reads SGHAT; CDR2 reads FQDESV (reference sequence). This CDR3 contains 15 residues. Here the CDR3 reads CASSLEGSSSYEQYF. As DNA, the CDR3 is TGTGCCAGCAGCTTAGAGGGTTCGAGCTCCTACGAGCAGTACTTC.